The T cell receptor (beta chain) under discussion was sequenced for a study of radiation and T cells in renal cell carcinoma. Regarding the study as a whole: In blood, top tumor clones expanded by 2 weeks, shrinking by 4.

As to time point: blood 4 weeks post-SBRT, at nephrectomy. Documented treatment: 15 Gy SBRT to primary tumor, nephrectomy 4 weeks later. Germline V gene sequence: CDR1 SNHLY, CDR2 FYNNEI. V lost 3 bases and J lost 3; bases outside the gene matches: 3. This CDR3 is 14 amino acids long. The assay was immunoSEQ multiplex PCR, and TCRdb's table has in-frame clones only and misses some. This repertoire shows some 78,000 clones, 80% to 90% found once; its top ten account for roughly 6%. Details on this clone: Its specificity is not known.

The sequencing here drew on blood, taken from a patient whose treatment included radiotherapy and nephrectomy. The sequence came from a woman aged 70 to 79 with renal cell carcinoma. This chain connects TRBV2 to TRBJ1-2; 8 bases agree with TRBD1. CDR3 residues: CASSERTGYYGYTF. The CDR3 DNA sequence: TGTGCCAGCAGTGAGAGGACAGGGTACTATGGCTACACCTTC.